The next 32 T cell receptor beta chains were all read from a single sample in a study of regulatory T cells in long-lasting Graves disease (dated by TCRdb to 2020 to 2023). The method was multiplex PCR. The reads were generated on an Illumina HiSeq 4000. To build TCR beta libraries, CDR3 regions were amplified by Arm-PCR using iRepertoire HTBI primers. TCRdb reprocessed the public reads (quality trimming at Q25 with fastp, clone calling with MiXCR) and kept in-frame beta chains. When rows share a CDR3 protein, they turn into one entry using the most common DNA and genes. Present in this sample are under 700,000 distinct CDR3 sequences, 16% of which were seen just once. The ten most abundant clones make up around 25% of the sample. According to the study, the label for this sample's time point signals: newly diagnosed GD, antithyroid drugs for less than 3 months. RNA was extracted from PBMCs in TRIzol for both TCR sequencing and RNA sequencing.

These records were also assigned to another study, of T cells in Graves' hyperthyroidism and ophthalmopathy.

Sequences were derived from peripheral blood mononuclear cells (PBMCs), sampled at new diagnosis, from a patient treated with antithyroid drugs. The receptors stem from a woman aged 40-60 years with Graves disease. Donor details come from another sample of the same person, matched by shared clones.

This clonotype was seen at least ten times. This rearrangement joins TRBV12-3 or TRBV12-4 to TRBJ1-1; maybe TRBD1 (6 bases). This CDR3 spans 16 amino acids. Trimming cost V 2 bases and J 1 base, with 14 bases left between them. The CDR3 sequence: CASSLNSGRGNTEAFF. The CDR3 DNA is TGTGCCAGCAGTTTAAATTCTGGCAGGGGGAACACTGAAGCTTTCTTT.

This clonotype was counted between two and nine times. The chain uses TRBV20-1 and TRBJ2-3; D gene unclear. With 4 bases removed from V and 2 bases from J, the gap between germline ends came to 4 bases. The CDR3 spans 11 residues. Germline V lookup: CDR1 DFQATT, CDR2 SNEGSKA (reference sequence). The CDR3 DNA reads TGCAGTGCTACCCTCACAGATACGCAGTATTTT. Encoded protein: CSATLTDTQYF.

This clonotype came up many times. CDR3 region: CASSQGDDTQYF. The CDR3 nucleotides read TGTGCCAGCAGCCAAGGCGATGATACGCAGTATTTT. The chain joins TRBV3-1 to TRBJ2-3; D remains unclear. V was shortened by 1 base and J by 6 bases, with 5 bases between the two germline ends. CDR3 length: 12 amino acids. CDR1 LGHDT and CDR2 YNNKEL come from the germline V gene (reference sequence).

The table lists this clonotype with many counts. The chain carries TRBV12-3 or TRBV12-4 and TRBJ1-3, with 8 bases aligning to TRBD1. The CDR3 is 19 residues long. J gave up 5 bases and V 2 bases, and 17 bases lay outside the gene matches. The CDR3 sequence is CASSLMAQDRARLRNTIYF. CDR3 in DNA: TGTGCCAGCAGTTTAATGGCCCAGGACAGGGCTAGACTAAGAAACACCATATATTTT.

This clonotype turned up a few times. Since a much larger clone is just one base distant, this may be a read error. The chain couples TRBV12-3 or TRBV12-4 to TRBJ1-5; TRBD1 might be the D (6 bases). This CDR3 contains 15 residues. The CDR3 is CTSSGRGRDDQPQHF. CDR3 coding DNA: TGTACCAGCAGTGGCAGGGGAAGGGACGATCAGCCCCAGCATTTT.

The chain employs TRBV3-1 and TRBJ1-3, with a tentative D call TRBD1 (5 bases). From germline, CDR1 is LGHDT and CDR2 YNNKEL (reference sequence). V gave up 0 bases and J gave up 2 bases, with 11 bases separating them. The CDR3 is 16 amino acids. DNA of the CDR3: TGTGCCAGCAGCCAAGAGAAAGGGGTAACTGGAAACACCATATATTTT. Translating gives CASSQEKGVTGNTIYF.

This clonotype was seen more than once but under ten times. The rearrangement links TRBV14 to TRBJ2-3; D uncertain. The V end was cut by 4 bases, the J end by 6 bases, with 11 bases between. Germline V gene lookup returns CDR1 SGHDN and CDR2 FVKESK. This CDR3 is built from 13 residues. The CDR3 sequence: CASSPGRMDTQYF. The CDR3 bases are TGTGCCAGCAGCCCTGGCCGTATGGATACGCAGTATTTT.

This clonotype was seen many times. CDR3 bases: TGTGCCAGCAAGCCATTCACCGGGGCCAACGTCCTGACTTTC. Translating gives CASKPFTGANVLTF. The chain employs TRBV6-1 and TRBJ2-6; D gene uncertain. CDR1 is MNHNS, CDR2 SASEGT, per germline. Trimming stripped 7 bases from V and 4 bases from J, with 11 bases between. This CDR3 region has 14 residues.

This clonotype was picked up many times. This rearrangement joins TRBV3-1 to TRBJ2-3; 14 bases are a match to TRBD2. There are 15 residues in the CDR3. V was pared by 3 bases and J by 7 bases, with 3 bases of the junction left unmatched. Germline V gene data show CDR1 as LGHDT and CDR2 as YNNKEL (reference sequence). The CDR3 region is CASSQGLAGANTQYF. CDR3 bases: TGTGCCAGCAGCCAGGGACTAGCGGGGGCAAATACGCAGTATTTT.

Comment on this clonotype: A read error may be the cause here, since a much bigger clone is one base away. The chain employs TRBV12-3 or TRBV12-4 and TRBJ2-3; 14 bases are shared with TRBD2. Trimming took 5 bases from V and 4 from J; bases not matched to a gene: 2. The CDR3 has 15 amino acids. This CDR3 reads CASSMTSGGADTQYF. The CDR3 nucleotides are TGTGCCAGCAGTATGACTAGCGGGGGGGCAGATACGCAGTATTTT.

This clonotype was picked up a small number of times. CDR3 loop: CAGRDGSSYNSPLHF. The CDR3 coding sequence is TGTGCCGGCCGGGACGGGAGCTCCTATAATTCACCCCTCCACTTT. The chain couples TRBV2 to TRBJ1-6; tentatively, D is TRBD1 (5 bases). CDR3 size: 15 residues. Trimming took off 11 bases at V and 0 bases at J, with 14 bases between the two ends. Germline values: CDR1 SNHLY, CDR2 FYNNEI.

This clonotype was recorded at least ten times. CDR3 protein: CASSSWAGMSYEQYF. CDR3 in DNA: TGTGCCAGCAGTTCCTGGGCAGGGATGTCCTACGAGCAGTACTTC. The chain carries TRBV28 and TRBJ2-7, with D tentatively TRBD1 (5 bases). The V and J ends lost 4 bases and 1 base respectively, with 14 bases between them. This CDR3 spans 15 amino acids. In germline, CDR1 is MDHEN, CDR2 SYDVKM.

Comment on this clonotype: This may stem from a read error, because a much larger clone lies one nucleotide away. V usage is TRBV28 and J usage is TRBJ1-4, with 8 nucleotides matching TRBD1. Germline-derived CDR1 and CDR2 are MDHEN and SYDVKM. With 6 bases clipped from V and 14 bases from J, the junction kept 5 bases outside the gene matches. The CDR3 spans 11 residues. CDR3 DNA: TGTGCCAGCAGGGGGACAGGAGACCTGTTTTTT. Its protein is CASRGTGDLFF.

The table lists this clonotype with many counts. V usage is TRBV7-8 and J usage is TRBJ1-5; no firm D call. The germline CDR1 and CDR2 sequences are SGHVS and FQNEAQ. CDR3 length: 15 amino acids. Trimming stripped 1 base from V and 0 bases from J, with 7 bases between. The CDR3 protein is CASSLVGYSNQPQHF. Here the CDR3 DNA reads TGTGCCAGCAGCTTAGTAGGGTATAGCAATCAGCCCCAGCATTTT.

This clonotype was seen ten or more times. This chain joins TRBV6-2 or TRBV6-3 and TRBJ2-5; D uncertain. Trimming took 0 bases from V and 3 from J, leaving 11 bases between them. Germline loops: CDR1 MNHEY, CDR2 SVGEGT. This CDR3 is 15 amino acids long. The CDR3 nucleotides read TGTGCCAGCAGTTACTCTGGCGGCCGGAAAGAGACCCAGTACTTC. As protein: CASSYSGGRKETQYF.

This clonotype showed up just a few times. The chain combines TRBV6-1 with TRBJ1-1; D call uncertain. This CDR3 is built from 14 residues. Looked up from germline, CDR1 is MNHNS and CDR2 is SASEGT. V was trimmed by 10 bases and J by 4 bases, leaving 19 bases between them. CDR3 sequence (DNA): TGTGCCACCCAGTCTCTCAGTTCCTTCACTGAAGCTTTCTTT. Encoded protein: CATQSLSSFTEAFF.

This clonotype showed up just a few times. V is TRBV7-9 and J is TRBJ1-2; the match to TRBD1 covers 10 bases. CDR1 and CDR2 (germline): SEHNR, FQNEAQ (reference sequence). The junction had 6 bases not matched to a gene; V was cut back by 4 bases and J by 7 bases. The CDR3 covers 14 residues. DNA for the CDR3: TGTGCCAGCAGCTCGGGACAGGGGTCTAGTGGCTACACCTTC. This sequence encodes CASSSGQGSSGYTF.

This clonotype was seen ten or more times. The chain combines TRBV7-9 with TRBJ1-2, with D perhaps TRBD1 (6 bases). Germline CDR1 SEHNR, CDR2 FQNEAQ (reference sequence). V lost 4 bases and J lost 8, with 17 bases in between. The CDR3 has 14 residues. The chain's CDR3 is CASSSYPDSQGYTF. For the CDR3, the DNA is TGTGCCAGCAGCTCGTACCCGGACAGCCAGGGCTACACCTTC.

The rearrangement links TRBV19 to TRBJ1-3; 10 nucleotides align to TRBD1. The germline gives CDR1 LNHDA, CDR2 SQIVND (reference sequence). This CDR3 comprises 16 residues. The V and J ends lost 1 base and 4 bases, in that order; junction bases with no gene match: 4. The CDR3 nucleotides read TGTGCCAGTAGTATAGGAGACAGGGGGCTCGGAAACACCATATATTTT. Its translation: CASSIGDRGLGNTIYF.

In this sample, this clonotype turned up many times. This rearrangement joins TRBV11-2 to TRBJ2-7, with D unresolved. In germline, CDR1 is SGHAT, CDR2 FQNNGV. The CDR3 has 14 amino acids. The V end was cut by 5 bases, the J end by 0 bases, with 11 bases between. CDR3 in DNA: TGTGCCAGCAGCCCACCACCAGCCTCCTACGAGCAGTACTTC. It is translated as CASSPPPASYEQYF.

This clonotype was detected many times. The chain combines TRBV12-3 or TRBV12-4 with TRBJ2-5; no definite D call. The CDR3 runs 14 residues. The V and J ends lost 9 bases and 5 bases respectively, with 19 bases between them. CDR3 DNA: TGTGCCAGTTTACTCTCAGTCAAAAGGGAGACCCAGTACTTC. Protein sequence: CASLLSVKRETQYF.

This clonotype has only a few counts. The rearrangement links TRBV20-1 to TRBJ2-1; no clear D gene. Trimming shortened V by 0 bases and J by 6 bases, and 6 bases separated the two germline ends. Germline V gene data show CDR1 as DFQATT and CDR2 as SNEGSKA (reference sequence). The CDR3 runs to 12 residues. This CDR3 reads CSARDYPNEQFF. In DNA form, the CDR3 reads TGCAGTGCTAGAGATTACCCCAATGAGCAGTTCTTC.

This chain uses TRBV29-1 with TRBJ1-2; 12 bases align to TRBD1. V gave up 7 bases and J gave up 6 bases; unmatched junction bases: 12. This CDR3 region has 15 residues. Germline V CDR1 and CDR2: SQVTM, ANQGSEA. The CDR3 region has the DNA TGCAGCGGATGGGGGACAGGGGGCCTGGGGAATGGCTACACCTTC. This codes for CSGWGTGGLGNGYTF. Full variable domain (missing parts from reference TRBV29-1 and TRBJ1-2): SAVISQKPSRDICQRGTSLTIQCQVDSQVTMMFWYRQQPGQSLTLIATANQGSEATYESGFVIDKFPISRPNLTFSTLTVSNMSPEDSSIYLCSGWGTGGLGNGYTFGSGTRLTVV.

Points on this clonotype: This may arise from a read error, as a much more abundant clone is one base away. This chain joins TRBV29-1 and TRBJ1-3; D unclear. Germline V gene lookup returns CDR1 SQVTM and CDR2 ANQGSEA. The CDR3 totals 11 residues. The CDR3 is CSVRSGDTIYF. The DNA of the CDR3 is TGCAGCGTGCGGTCTGGAGACACCATATATTTT.

J is TRBJ2-7 and V is TRBV9, with D possibly matching TRBD2 (7 bases). The CDR3 has 14 amino acids. V gave up 2 bases and J gave up 6 bases, with 15 bases separating them. Per the germline V gene, CDR1 is SGDLS and CDR2 is YYNGEE. CDR3 protein: CASSVGGGALEQYF. The CDR3 DNA reads as TGTGCCAGCAGCGTTGGTGGGGGGGCCCTCGAGCAGTACTTC.

This clonotype has only a few counts. The DNA for the CDR3 is TGTGCCATCAGGGGGGTCCTGACAGGGTCCCACTCCTACAATGAGCAGTTCTTC. Its protein is CAIRGVLTGSHSYNEQFF. V gene TRBV10-3 combines with J gene TRBJ2-1, with 7 bases identical to TRBD1. The germline V gene encodes CDR1 ENHRY and CDR2 SYGVKD. J lost 0 bases, V lost 6 bases, and 14 bases had no gene match. The CDR3 extends over 18 amino acids.

This clonotype was counted at least ten times. The V gene is TRBV7-3, the J gene TRBJ1-1; maybe TRBD1 (5 bases). The germline V gene has CDR1 SGHTA and CDR2 FQGTGA. V dropped 3 bases and J dropped 1 base, with 12 bases sitting between them. CDR3 size: 15 residues. The CDR3 protein is CASSLMAGWNTEAFF. CDR3 nucleotides: TGTGCCAGCAGCTTGATGGCAGGGTGGAACACTGAAGCTTTCTTT.

Written as DNA, the CDR3 is TGTGCCAGCAGTGAAGAACTAGCGGGGGGGCCGGTCGGGGAGCTGTTTTTT. Translating gives CASSEELAGGPVGELFF. The chain carries TRBV6-1 and TRBJ2-2; 13 nucleotides line up with TRBD2. V was clipped by 1 base and J by 7 bases; unmatched bases: 6. There are 17 residues in the CDR3. Per germline, CDR1 MNHNS and CDR2 SASEGT.

This clonotype was seen many times. The rearrangement joins TRBV18 to TRBJ1-2, with D unresolved. Between the trimmed V and J ends, which lost 2 bases and 2 bases, there was a span of 9 bases. Germline V gene sequence: CDR1 KGHSH, CDR2 LQKENI. The CDR3 is 14 amino acids. CDR3 DNA: TGTGCCAGCTCACCAATCCTAACGAACTATGGCTACACCTTC. Amino acid sequence: CASSPILTNYGYTF.

Only a few counts were recorded for this clonotype. CDR3 bases: TGTGCCAGCAGTGGGACTAGCGGGGGGGCCAATGAGCAGTTCTTC. Its translation: CASSGTSGGANEQFF. The J gene is TRBJ2-1, the V gene TRBV6-4; 15 bases are a match to TRBD2. The CDR3 is made up of 15 amino acids. J gave up 6 bases and V 4 bases, and 1 base lay outside the gene matches. Per germline, CDR1 MRHNA and CDR2 SNTAGT.

The chain has TRBV2 and TRBJ1-3, with D maybe TRBD1 (6 bases). The V end was cut by 6 bases, the J end by 3 bases, with 18 bases between. This CDR3 region has 16 residues. Germline V gene lookup returns CDR1 SNHLY and CDR2 FYNNEI. CDR3 amino acids: CASSPPGGAGGNTIYF. In DNA, the CDR3 is TGTGCCAGCAGCCCCCCGGGGGGGGCGGGTGGAAACACCATATATTTT. Together with reference TRBV2 and TRBJ1-3, the CDR3 gives the full variable domain: EPEVTQTPSHQVTQMGQEVILRCVPISNHLYFYWYRQILGQKVEFLVSFYNNEISEKSEIFDDQFSVERPDGSNFTLKIRSTKLEDSAMYFCASSPPGGAGGNTIYFGEGSWLTVV.

This clonotype has at least ten counts. J is TRBJ1-3 and V is TRBV5-6; D is ambiguous. The CDR3 covers 15 residues. Germline V gives CDR1 SGHDT, CDR2 YYEEEE. V lost 4 bases to trimming and J lost 0 bases, with 11 bases between them. This chain's CDR3 is CASSAGPSSGNTIYF. As DNA, the CDR3 is TGTGCCAGCAGCGCCGGGCCAAGCTCTGGAAACACCATATATTTT.